Only one count was recorded for the clone carrying this T cell receptor (beta chain). The data originate from a study of blood T cell repertoires in COVID-19. Turning to the study itself: Collection of acute and convalescent COVID-19 samples took place in the United States, Italy and Spain. From T cells, B-cell-depleted T cells, or PBMCs came the material, which was cDNA or gDNA.

V gave up 1 base and J gave up 4 bases, with 11 bases separating them. This CDR3 spans 15 amino acids. Germline V gene lookup returns CDR1 MNHNS and CDR2 SASEGT. Original data processing: Amplifying reference gene primers gave estimates of nucleated cell counts. The method was immunoSEQ multiplex PCR; TCRdb's version includes in-frame clones alone and lacks a portion of them. V, J and clone size reflect that table, while D and trimming were determined from the DNA. The table has about 49,000 clones, over 75% seen once. The genes are TRBV6-1 and TRBJ2-1; D uncertain. Sequencing was carried out using peripheral blood. The receptor was derived from a human donor in a cohort sampled during active COVID-19. For the CDR3, the DNA is TGTGCCAGCAGTGAAGTCGATCGGTTTTACAATGAGCAGTTCTTC. Protein product: CASSEVDRFYNEQFF.